What follows describes a single TCR beta chain. Antigen: not known. Stated time point: persistent/refractory GD, antithyroid drugs over 5 years with positive TRAb. Generation of the TCR library employed RNA extracted from PBMCs. This sample was included in a study of regulatory T cells in long-lasting Graves disease. Study overall: In persistent Graves' disease, antithyroid drugs had been taken for over 5 years and TSH receptor antibodies stayed positive.

V dropped 4 bases and J dropped 0 bases, with 14 bases sitting between them. CDR3 length: 15 residues. Germline CDR1 and CDR2: SGHRS and YFSETQ. Regarding the study as a whole: The number of shared public clonotypes was higher in persistent patients (under 3,000) than new patients (966). Persistent disease showed a preference for TRBV28, TRBJ1-2 and TRBJ2-5. Newly diagnosed Graves' patients had higher TCR diversity than persistent ones.

Relying on iRepertoire HTBI primers and Arm-PCR of CDR3 regions, the team built TCR beta libraries. A single record per CDR3 protein comes from TCRdb applying MiXCR to the multiplex PCR reads. The sample lists a few hundred thousand distinct CDR3 sequences, around 22% occurring once. This rearrangement joins TRBV5-1 to TRBJ2-7; D is perhaps TRBD2 (6 bases). The source was peripheral blood mononuclear cells (PBMCs), collected when the disease was refractory, from a patient treated with antithyroid drugs. The sequence came from a female donor with Graves disease. The CDR3 spells CASSPQGLTSYEQYF. The DNA of the CDR3 is TGCGCCAGCAGCCCCCAGGGACTTACCTCCTACGAGCAGTACTTC.